These 9 T cell receptor beta chains share one sample of origin, sequenced in a study of early T cells in non-severe SARS-CoV-2 infection. MiXCR, applied by TCRdb to the 5' RACE reads, yields one record per CDR3 protein. The sample contains approximately 44,000 distinct CDR3 sequences, 10% to 15% of which appear only once. Input material: whole blood. These TCRs come from an adult who was a healthcare worker with PCR-confirmed SARS-CoV-2 infection or an uninfected control (not recorded which).

This clonotype was detected ten times or more. J is TRBJ1-4 and V is TRBV7-9; D unresolved. The V end lost 5 bases, the J end lost 8 bases, and 12 bases lay between the germline ends. The CDR3 is 13 amino acids. Germline CDR1 and CDR2: SEHNR and FQNEAQ (reference sequence). The DNA for the CDR3 is TGTGCCAGCAGCCCGGGCGCTGAAGAAAAACTGTTTTTT. Protein sequence: CASSPGAEEKLFF.

This chain links TRBV6-2 or TRBV6-3 with TRBJ2-7; possibly TRBD1 for D (5 bases). V lost 2 bases and J 2 bases, leaving 13 bases between the germline ends. CDR3 length equals 15 residues. Germline V lookup: CDR1 MNHEY, CDR2 SVGEGT. CDR3 region: CASSYAQGKAYEQYF. The CDR3 DNA sequence: TGTGCCAGCAGTTACGCCCAGGGTAAAGCCTACGAGCAGTACTTC.

This clonotype was found a few times. The chain links TRBV7-3 to TRBJ2-1; 7 bases map to TRBD1. The trim removed 5 bases at V and 9 bases at J, leaving 10 bases unmatched. CDR3 length: 14 residues. Germline V gives CDR1 SGHTA, CDR2 FQGTGA. This CDR3 is CASSPRTGDVEQFF. As DNA, the CDR3 is TGTGCCAGCAGCCCCAGGACAGGTGACGTTGAGCAGTTCTTC.

The genes are TRBV28 and TRBJ2-5; TRBD2 aligns across 8 bases. V shed 3 bases and J 7 bases; nucleotides not matched to a gene: 7. The V gene's germline CDR1 is MDHEN and CDR2 SYDVKM. This CDR3 region has 14 residues. As DNA, the CDR3 is TGTGCCAGCAGTTTCATTAGCGGGACCGGGACCCAGTACTTC. This sequence encodes CASSFISGTGTQYF.

The rearrangement joins TRBV7-9 to TRBJ2-1; tentatively, D is TRBD1 (5 bases). Between the trimmed V and J ends, which lost 0 bases and 6 bases, there was a span of 6 bases. CDR3 length: 13 amino acids. From germline, CDR1 is SEHNR and CDR2 FQNEAQ (reference sequence). The CDR3 sequence is CASSLAGVNEQFF. The CDR3 nucleotides read TGTGCCAGCAGCTTAGCAGGGGTCAATGAGCAGTTCTTC.

This clonotype has ten or more counts. The rearrangement joins TRBV6-2 or TRBV6-3 to TRBJ2-1; 10 bases match TRBD2. The CDR3 runs 15 residues. CDR1 is MNHEY, CDR2 SVGEGT, per germline. Germline trimming cut 0 bases from V and 6 bases from J; bases unmatched to any gene: 2. CDR3 amino acids: CASSYSGTSVNEQFF. The CDR3 DNA follows: TGTGCCAGCAGTTACTCCGGGACTAGCGTCAATGAGCAGTTCTTC.

This clonotype was seen repeatedly, ten times or more. The J gene is TRBJ2-7, the V gene TRBV20-1; weak D call: TRBD2 (6 bases). CDR1 and CDR2 (germline): DFQATT, SNEGSKA (reference sequence). The CDR3 sequence is 12 residues long. V lost 3 bases to trimming and J lost 6 bases, with 12 bases between them. The CDR3 coding sequence is TGCAGTGCTAGGGGACTCCCCCTCGAGCAGTACTTC. Translation: CSARGLPLEQYF.

This clonotype turned up a few times. One end of the junction is discordant with germline, which a read error may explain. This CDR3 is CASSFDWTPSF. The CDR3 nucleotides read TGTGCCAGCAGCTTTGATTGGACACCAAGCTTC. This sequence joins TRBV11-2 and TRBJ2-7; weak D call: TRBD1 (5 bases). This CDR3 region has 11 residues. Germline V lookup: CDR1 SGHAT, CDR2 FQNNGV.

Many counts were recorded for this clonotype. The junction departs from the called germline gene at one end, perhaps through a read error. The chain couples TRBV7-7 to TRBJ2-7; 8 bases fit TRBD2. Germline loops: CDR1 SSHAT, CDR2 FNYEAQ (reference sequence). The CDR3 loop spans 15 amino acids. The CDR3 reads CASSLERGPSYEQYF. The CDR3 DNA reads TGTGCTAGCAGCCTCGAGCGGGGGCCGTCCTACGAGCAGTACTTC.